The 13 T cell receptor beta chains given below trace back to one sample, sequenced in a study of vaccination and CD4 T cells after COVID-19. As to treatment: roughly 10-day PBMC culture with coronavirus spike peptide pools or control peptides (ViraFEST assay). Oncomine TCR Beta short-read sequencing was applied to DNA from cultured CD4+ T cells. TCRdb itself ran the PCR reads through MiXCR, one entry per CDR3 protein. The sample yields under 15,000 distinct CDR3 sequences, 28% seen once. For these receptors, no antigen is known. Material for sequencing was cultured CD4+ T cells from blood. All receptors derive from a human donor with COVID-19.

This clonotype was found a few times. The CDR3 DNA is TGTGCCAGTAGTGGAAGTCCCGGGACACAGAACTATGGCTACACCTTC. It encodes CASSGSPGTQNYGYTF. The rearrangement joins TRBV19 to TRBJ1-2, with D possibly matching TRBD1 (6 bases). CDR1 LNHDA and CDR2 SQIVND come from the germline V gene (reference sequence). V lost 5 bases and J lost 2, with 18 bases in between. This CDR3 is built from 16 residues. Using reference TRBV19 and TRBJ1-2 for the parts outside the CDR3, the full variable domain is DGGITQSPKYLFRKEGQNVTLSCEQNLNHDAMYWYRQDPGQGLRLIYYSQIVNDFQKGDIAEGYSVSREKKESFPLTVTSAQKNPTAFYLCASSGSPGTQNYGYTFGSGTRLTVV.

In its sample, this clonotype was seen a few times. The chain combines TRBV27 with TRBJ2-3; a weak D match, TRBD2 (7 bases). CDR3 size: 14 residues. Trimming pared 7 bases from V and 2 bases from J, leaving 13 bases between. Per the germline V gene, CDR1 is MNHEY and CDR2 is SMNVEV (reference sequence). The CDR3 region is CASTWGGPTDTQYF. The DNA for the CDR3 is TGTGCCAGCACCTGGGGGGGCCCCACAGATACGCAGTATTTT.

This clonotype was counted only a few times. V is TRBV6-5 and J is TRBJ1-1, with D perhaps matching TRBD1 (5 bases). The CDR3 is 12 amino acids. Germline values: CDR1 MNHEY, CDR2 SVGAGI. V lost 2 bases, J lost 10 bases, and 11 bases lay in between. CDR3 DNA: TGTGCCAGCAGTTACAAGGGGATGGGAGCTTTCTTT. Translation gives CASSYKGMGAFF.

This clonotype has only a few counts. This chain uses TRBV7-6 with TRBJ1-4; TRBD1 matches at 10 bases. Germline assignment: CDR1 SGHVS and CDR2 FNYEAQ. The trim removed 5 bases at V and 7 bases at J, leaving 4 bases unmatched. This CDR3 is 14 amino acids long. The CDR3 is CASSRDRGSEKLFF. CDR3 sequence (DNA): TGTGCCAGCAGCCGGGACAGGGGTAGTGAAAAACTGTTTTTT. Full variable domain (missing parts from reference TRBV7-6 and TRBJ1-4): GAGVSQSPRYKVTKRGQDVALRCDPISGHVSLYWYRQALGQGPEFLTYFNYEAQQDKSGLPNDRFSAERPEGSISTLTIQRTEQRDSAMYRCASSRDRGSEKLFFGSGTQLSVL.

This clonotype was observed a handful of times. The CDR3: CATGAGAPDTQYF. The CDR3 coding sequence is TGTGCCACCGGAGCGGGGGCCCCAGATACGCAGTATTTT. The chain carries TRBV24-1 and TRBJ2-3, with TRBD2 matching 8 bases. V lost 9 bases, J lost 4 bases, and 5 bases stayed unmatched. CDR1 KGHDR and CDR2 SFDVKD come from the germline V gene. The CDR3 covers 13 residues.

By its share, this clonotype is medium-sized. The chain carries TRBV6-1 and TRBJ2-2, with D tentatively TRBD1 (5 bases). Germline lookup yields CDR1 MNHNS and CDR2 SASEGT. The CDR3 consists of 15 residues. V was shortened by 6 bases and J by 0 bases, with 11 bases between the two germline ends. The CDR3 reads CASRQGGSNTGELFF. The CDR3 coding sequence is TGTGCCAGCAGGCAGGGCGGTTCGAACACCGGGGAGCTGTTTTTT.

This clonotype was observed a few times. The chain recombines TRBV2 with TRBJ1-5, with D possibly TRBD1 on 5 matching bases. Germline V gene lookup returns CDR1 SNHLY and CDR2 FYNNEI. The CDR3 extends over 17 amino acids. V lost 5 bases, J lost 3 bases, and 20 bases lay in between. CDR3 nucleotides: TGTGCCAGCAGTATATCCGGCGGGGGGACGATCAATCAGCCCCAGCATTTT. Encoded protein: CASSISGGGTINQPQHF.

V usage is TRBV7-2 and J usage is TRBJ2-7, with no clear D. Germline values: CDR1 SGHTA, CDR2 FQGNSA. The ends were cut back, 5 bases at V and 9 bases at J, with 14 bases in the middle. The CDR3 spans 12 residues. In DNA, the CDR3 is TGTGCCAGCAGCCCTGAGAGCTGGGGGCAGTACTTC. It encodes CASSPESWGQYF.

The chain combines TRBV27 with TRBJ1-1; unclear D gene. Per germline, CDR1 MNHEY and CDR2 SMNVEV (reference sequence). This CDR3 is 16 amino acids long. Trimming shortened V by 4 bases and J by 3 bases, and 18 bases separated the two germline ends. CDR3 in DNA: TGTGCCAGCAGTTCTCACCTGAGTGCGGGAGACACTGAAGCTTTCTTT. Its translation: CASSSHLSAGDTEAFF.

In its sample, this clonotype was seen a few times. The CDR3 here is CASSLALLGQGGYTF. CDR3 bases: TGTGCCAGCAGCTTGGCCCTGCTAGGGCAGGGTGGCTACACCTTC. V is TRBV5-4 and J is TRBJ1-2; D is possibly TRBD1 (5 bases). The CDR3 spans 15 residues. V lost 0 bases and J 7 bases, leaving 16 bases between the germline ends. Germline V gene sequence: CDR1 SGHNT, CDR2 YYREEE (reference sequence).

This clonotype was observed a handful of times. The V and J genes are TRBV11-2 and TRBJ1-4; 7 nucleotides line up with TRBD1. The CDR3 is made up of 14 amino acids. Per germline, CDR1 SGHAT and CDR2 FQNNGV. V gave up 4 bases and J gave up 4 bases; unmatched junction bases: 3. CDR3 region: CASSSDRFNEKLFF. The CDR3, as DNA: TGTGCCAGCAGCTCGGACAGGTTTAATGAAAAACTGTTTTTT.

This clonotype has only a few counts. V usage is TRBV10-3 and J usage is TRBJ2-6; tentatively, D is TRBD2 (5 bases). Looked up from germline, CDR1 is ENHRY and CDR2 is SYGVKD. The CDR3 sequence is 15 residues long. The V end was cut by 3 bases, the J end by 2 bases, with 8 bases between. CDR3 sequence reads: CAISDSGTGANVLTF. The CDR3 nucleotides read TGTGCCATCAGTGATTCGGGGACTGGGGCCAACGTCCTGACTTTC.

This clonotype turned up a few times. The chain couples TRBV21-1 to TRBJ2-7. TRBV21-1 represents a pseudogene. The CDR3 loop spans 11 amino acids. The chain's CDR3 is CASSNGYEQYF. In DNA form, the CDR3 reads TGTGCCAGCAGCAACGGCTACGAGCAGTACTTC.